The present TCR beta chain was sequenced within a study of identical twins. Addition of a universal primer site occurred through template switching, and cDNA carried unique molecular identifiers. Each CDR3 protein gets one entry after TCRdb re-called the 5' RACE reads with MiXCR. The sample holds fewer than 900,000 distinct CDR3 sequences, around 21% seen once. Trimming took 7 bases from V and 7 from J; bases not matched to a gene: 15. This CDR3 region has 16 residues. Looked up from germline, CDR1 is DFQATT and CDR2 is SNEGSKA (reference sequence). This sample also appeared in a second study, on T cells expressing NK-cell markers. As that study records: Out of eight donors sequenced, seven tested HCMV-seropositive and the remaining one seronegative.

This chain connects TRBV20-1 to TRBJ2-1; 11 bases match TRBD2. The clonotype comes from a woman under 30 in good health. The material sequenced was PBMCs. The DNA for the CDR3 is TGCAGTGGTGTAGGGTCGGGACTAGCGGCCAGAAATGAGCAGTTCTTC. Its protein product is CSGVGSGLAARNEQFF.